This TCR beta chain is drawn from a study of T cell clonality in common variable immunodeficiency. V was pared by 6 bases and J by 4 bases, with 9 bases of the junction left unmatched. This CDR3 is 16 amino acids long. Germline V CDR1 and CDR2: MNHEY, SVGEGT. Points from the study as a whole: Compared with controls, CVID subjects had fewer shared TCRbeta clones.

Some clones are missing from TCRdb's copy, which holds only in-frame ones; the method was immunoSEQ multiplex PCR. Found here are approximately 60,000 clones, no singletons; the ten largest cover under 0.9%. This clone has ten or more counts. What it binds is unknown. The read comes to an end 3 residues before the CDR3 does, leaving the germline J gene to fill in the end. This chain links TRBV6-2 or TRBV6-3 with TRBJ2-6, with 7 nucleotides matching TRBD1. The source material was peripheral blood mononuclear cells. The receptor comes from a person aged 18 to 69 in good health. The sequenced CDR3 bases are TGTGCCAGCAGCCATCAGGGGGTAAAGGGGGCCAACGTC. Its protein is CASSHQGVKGANV. The full-length CDR3 reads as CASSHQGVKGANVLTF.